This T cell receptor beta chain emerged from a study of cytomegalovirus exposure and HLA in healthy donors. About the study: Tens of millions of unique TCRs from HLA-typed donors made up an early data release.

Whole-study results and caveats: In a later analysis, parvovirus B19, influenza, CMV and Epstein-Barr virus appeared linked to several top co-occurrence clusters.

With respect to this clone: Its target is unknown.

The CDR3 runs 14 residues. Germline CDR1 is SGHTA and CDR2 is FQGNSA. Trimming took off 3 bases at V and 3 bases at J, with 11 bases between the two ends. PCR involved 60 Vbeta and 13 Jbeta primers. Assay used: immunoSEQ multiplex PCR; TCRdb lists only in-frame clones, some missing. The data contain fewer than 200,000 clones, roughly three quarters of them singletons. Sequenced: PBMCs. The V and J genes are TRBV7-2 and TRBJ1-1, with a weak D call TRBD1 (5 bases). The receptor was isolated from a male donor in good health and CMV-seropositive. CDR3 DNA sequence: TGTGCCAGCAGCTTCCTTGACAGCTACACTGAAGCTTTCTTT. This gives the protein CASSFLDSYTEAFF. Full variable domain (missing parts from reference TRBV7-2 and TRBJ1-1): GAGVSQSPSNKVTEKGKDVELRCDPISGHTALYWYRQSLGQGLEFLIYFQGNSAPDKSGLPSDRFSAERTGGSVSTLTIQRTQQEDSAVYLCASSFLDSYTEAFFGQGTRLTVV.